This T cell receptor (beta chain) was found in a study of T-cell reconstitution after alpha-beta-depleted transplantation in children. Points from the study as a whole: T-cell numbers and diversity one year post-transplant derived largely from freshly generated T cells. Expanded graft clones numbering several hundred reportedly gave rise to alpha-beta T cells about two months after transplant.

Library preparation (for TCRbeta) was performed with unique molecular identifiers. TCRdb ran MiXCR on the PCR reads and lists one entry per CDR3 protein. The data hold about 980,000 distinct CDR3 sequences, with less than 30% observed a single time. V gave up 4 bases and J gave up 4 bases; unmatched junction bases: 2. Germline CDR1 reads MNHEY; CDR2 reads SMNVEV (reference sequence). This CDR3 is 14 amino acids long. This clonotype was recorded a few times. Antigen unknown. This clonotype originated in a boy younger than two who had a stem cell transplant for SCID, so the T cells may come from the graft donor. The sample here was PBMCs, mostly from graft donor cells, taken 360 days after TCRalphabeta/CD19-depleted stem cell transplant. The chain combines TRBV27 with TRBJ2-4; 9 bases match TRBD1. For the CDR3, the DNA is TGTGCCAGCAGTTCCGGGACAGGGAAAAACATTCAGTACTTC. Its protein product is CASSSGTGKNIQYF.